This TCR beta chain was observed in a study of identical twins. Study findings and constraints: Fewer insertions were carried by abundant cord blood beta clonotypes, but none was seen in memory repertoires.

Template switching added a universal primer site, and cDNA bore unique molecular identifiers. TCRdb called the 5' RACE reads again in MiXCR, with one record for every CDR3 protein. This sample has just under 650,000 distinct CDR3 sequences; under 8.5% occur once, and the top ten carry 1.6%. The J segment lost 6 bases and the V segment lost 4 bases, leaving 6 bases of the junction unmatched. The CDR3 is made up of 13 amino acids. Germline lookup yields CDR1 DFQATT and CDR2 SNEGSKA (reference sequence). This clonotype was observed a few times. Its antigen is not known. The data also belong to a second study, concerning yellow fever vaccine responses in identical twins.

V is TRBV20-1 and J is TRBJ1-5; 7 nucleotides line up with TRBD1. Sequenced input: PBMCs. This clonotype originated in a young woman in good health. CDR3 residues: CSAKTGLPQPQHF. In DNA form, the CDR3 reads TGCAGTGCTAAGACAGGGTTGCCTCAGCCCCAGCATTTT.